This T cell receptor beta chain was sequenced during a study of neurological immune-mediated disorders. Losses at the gene ends were 3 bases for V and 7 bases for J; bases not matched to a gene: 8. Germline assignment: CDR1 SGHRS and CDR2 YFSETQ. This CDR3 spans 15 amino acids. A single run covered 15-18 subjects with over 190 million TCR-beta sequences. Using its own MiXCR run on the 5' RACE reads, TCRdb lists one record per CDR3 protein. The data show some 68,000 distinct CDR3 sequences, with about 13% seen just once and about 4.5% held by the top ten. This clonotype was detected many times. Time point meaning: longitudinal time-point 1 (baseline).

The V and J genes are TRBV5-1 and TRBJ2-1; TRBD1 matches at 9 bases. This TCR was recovered from a female donor with HTLV-1-associated myelopathy (HAM/TSP). Input material: PBMCs. Here the CDR3 DNA reads TGCGCCAGCAGCTGGGCGGGACAGGGTAGGAATGAGCAGTTCTTC. Translation: CASSWAGQGRNEQFF. The full variable domain, with the rest looked up from reference TRBV5-1 and TRBJ2-1, is KAGVTQTPRYLIKTRGQQVTLSCSPISGHRSVSWYQQTPGQGLQFLFEYFSETQRNKGNFPGRFSGRQFSNSRSEMNVSTLELGDSALYLCASSWAGQGRNEQFFGPGTRLTVL.